This TCR beta chain was found in a study of CD4 T cells in relation to SARS-CoV-2 and coronaviruses. Background on the study: After 10 to 11 days of antigen culture, PBMC TCR beta CDR3s were sequenced. The restricting HLA molecule for shared crossreactive spike epitopes was mapped.

Concerning this clone itself: The target antigen is unknown.

Germline assignment: CDR1 MNHEY and CDR2 SVGAGI. The V and J ends lost 4 bases and 5 bases respectively, with 15 bases between them. The CDR3 runs 15 residues. The study's findings and limits: Culture-expanded clones reflect memory recall rather than primary priming during culture.

The assay was immunoSEQ multiplex PCR, and TCRdb's table has in-frame clones only and misses some. In the table there are tens of thousands of clones, approximately 87% of which are singletons. The chain couples TRBV6-5 to TRBJ1-5; unclear D gene. This sequence was found in an adult with COVID-19. The material sequenced was naive CD4+ T cells from PBMCs, cultured in vitro. Documented subset: naive CD4+ T cells isolated by negative enrichment. The CDR3 DNA reads TGTGCCAGCAGTTTAGACGCAACGCACCATCAGCCCCAGCATTTT. Protein: CASSLDATHHQPQHF.